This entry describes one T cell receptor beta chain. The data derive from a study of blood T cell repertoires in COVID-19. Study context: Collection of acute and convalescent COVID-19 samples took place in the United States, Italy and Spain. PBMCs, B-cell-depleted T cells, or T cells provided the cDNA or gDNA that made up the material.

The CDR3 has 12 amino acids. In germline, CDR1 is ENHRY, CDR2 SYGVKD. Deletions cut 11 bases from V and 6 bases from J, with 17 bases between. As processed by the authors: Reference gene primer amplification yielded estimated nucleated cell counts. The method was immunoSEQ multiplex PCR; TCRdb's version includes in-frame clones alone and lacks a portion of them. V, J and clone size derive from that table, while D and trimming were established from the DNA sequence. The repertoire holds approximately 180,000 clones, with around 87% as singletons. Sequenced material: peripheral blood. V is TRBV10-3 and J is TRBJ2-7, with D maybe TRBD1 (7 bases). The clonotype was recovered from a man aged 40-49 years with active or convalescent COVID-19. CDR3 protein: CAGGTVGGEQYF. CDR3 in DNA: TGTGCCGGGGGGACAGTCGGGGGCGAGCAGTACTTC.